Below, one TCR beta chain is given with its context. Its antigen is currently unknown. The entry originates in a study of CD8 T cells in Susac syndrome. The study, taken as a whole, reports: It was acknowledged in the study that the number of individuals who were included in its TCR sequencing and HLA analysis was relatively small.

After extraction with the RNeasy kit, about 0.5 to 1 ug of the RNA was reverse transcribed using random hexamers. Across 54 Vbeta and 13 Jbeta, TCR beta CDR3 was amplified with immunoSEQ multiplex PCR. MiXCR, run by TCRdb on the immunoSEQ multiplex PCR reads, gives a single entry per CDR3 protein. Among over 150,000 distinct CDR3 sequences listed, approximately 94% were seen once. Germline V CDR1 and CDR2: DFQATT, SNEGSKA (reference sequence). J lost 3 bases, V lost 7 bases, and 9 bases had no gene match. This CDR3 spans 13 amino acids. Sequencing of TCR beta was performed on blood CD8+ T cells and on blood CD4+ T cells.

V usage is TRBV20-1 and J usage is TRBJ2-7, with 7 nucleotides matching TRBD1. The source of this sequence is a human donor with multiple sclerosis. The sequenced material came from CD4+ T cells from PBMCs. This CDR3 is CSVTGDSNYEQYF. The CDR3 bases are TGCAGTGTAACCGGGGACAGCAACTACGAGCAGTACTTC.